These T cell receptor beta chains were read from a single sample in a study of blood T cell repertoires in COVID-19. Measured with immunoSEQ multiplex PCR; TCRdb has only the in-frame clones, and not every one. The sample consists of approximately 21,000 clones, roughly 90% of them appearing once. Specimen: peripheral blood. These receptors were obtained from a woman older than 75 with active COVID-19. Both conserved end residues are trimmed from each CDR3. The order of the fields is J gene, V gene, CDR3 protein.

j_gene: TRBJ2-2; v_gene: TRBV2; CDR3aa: ASSTQGGTGELF
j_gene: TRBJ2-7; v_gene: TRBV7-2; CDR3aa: ASRGQAGEQY
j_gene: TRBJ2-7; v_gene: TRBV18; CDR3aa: ASSPGGRTYEQY
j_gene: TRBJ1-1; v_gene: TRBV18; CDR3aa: ASSPTKTEAF
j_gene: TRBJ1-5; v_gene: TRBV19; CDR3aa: ASSIAGGNQPQH
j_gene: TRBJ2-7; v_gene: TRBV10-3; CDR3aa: AISESGGPGQY
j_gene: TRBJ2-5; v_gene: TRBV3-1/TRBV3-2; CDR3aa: ASSQEGGEWETQY
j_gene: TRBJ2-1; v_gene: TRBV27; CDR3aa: ASSLRGLAGTYNEQF
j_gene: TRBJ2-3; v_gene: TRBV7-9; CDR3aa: ASSSGELSTDTQY
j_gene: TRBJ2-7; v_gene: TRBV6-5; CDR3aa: ASSRDRVYEQY
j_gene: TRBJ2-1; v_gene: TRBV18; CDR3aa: ASSPFTSGSYNEQF
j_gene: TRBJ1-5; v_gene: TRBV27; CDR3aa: ASSKAGTVIEPQH
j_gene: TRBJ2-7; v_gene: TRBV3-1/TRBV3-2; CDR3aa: ASSPLSGGPTGEQY
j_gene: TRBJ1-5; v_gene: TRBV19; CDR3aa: ASSLRTGAQPQH
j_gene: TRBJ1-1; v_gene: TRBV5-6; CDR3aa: ASSYGGPTEAF
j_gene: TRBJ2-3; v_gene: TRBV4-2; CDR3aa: ASSQDRGLPDTQY
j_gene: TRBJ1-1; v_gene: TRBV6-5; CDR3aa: ASSLAPPEAF
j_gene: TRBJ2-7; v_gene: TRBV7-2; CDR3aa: ASSPSGVVYEQY
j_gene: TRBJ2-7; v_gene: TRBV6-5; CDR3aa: ASSAGTGSYEQY
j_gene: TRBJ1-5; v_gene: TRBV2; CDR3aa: ASRGTGALQPQH
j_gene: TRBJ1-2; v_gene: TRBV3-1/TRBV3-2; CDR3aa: ASSQDGWASTTNYGYT
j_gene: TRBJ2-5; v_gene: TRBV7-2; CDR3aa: ASSPLMRAGGRQETQY
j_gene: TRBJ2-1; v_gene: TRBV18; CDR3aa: ASSRSRGGNEQF
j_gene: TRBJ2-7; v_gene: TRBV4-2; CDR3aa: ASSQDKGPGDEQY
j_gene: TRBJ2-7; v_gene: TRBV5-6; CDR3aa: ASSPRGSTYEQY
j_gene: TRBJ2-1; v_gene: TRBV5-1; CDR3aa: ASSVLAGGPSSYNEQF
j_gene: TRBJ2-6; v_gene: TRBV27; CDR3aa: ASGQAINSGANVLT
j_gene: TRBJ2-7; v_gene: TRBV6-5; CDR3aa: ASMSQTGALYEQY
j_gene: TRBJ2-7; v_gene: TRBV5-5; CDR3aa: ASSQDLSYEQY
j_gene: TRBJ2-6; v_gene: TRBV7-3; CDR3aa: ASSLLSSVASGANVLT
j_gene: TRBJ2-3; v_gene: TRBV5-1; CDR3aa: ASSLGGVADTQY
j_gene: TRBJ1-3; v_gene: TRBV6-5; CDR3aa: ASSYSQADSGNTIY
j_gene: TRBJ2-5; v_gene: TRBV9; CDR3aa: ASSVGIAGVETQY
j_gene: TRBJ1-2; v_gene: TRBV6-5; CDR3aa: ASSYGQGSYGYT
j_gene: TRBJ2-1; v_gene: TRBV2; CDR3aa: ASSGQGGYNEQF
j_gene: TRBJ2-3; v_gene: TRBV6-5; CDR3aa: ASSYNWGADTQY
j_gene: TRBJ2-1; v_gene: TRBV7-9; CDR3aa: ASSPLPWDRATYNEQF
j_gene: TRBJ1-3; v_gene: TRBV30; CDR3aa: ACVHGAGGNTIY
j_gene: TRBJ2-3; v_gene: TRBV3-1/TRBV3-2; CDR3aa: ASSQDPGGTDTQY
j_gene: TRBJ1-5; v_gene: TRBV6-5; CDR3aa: ASSPEGNQPQH
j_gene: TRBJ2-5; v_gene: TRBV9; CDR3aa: ASSVDRGQGETQY
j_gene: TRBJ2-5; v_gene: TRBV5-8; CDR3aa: ASSLAGDREETQY
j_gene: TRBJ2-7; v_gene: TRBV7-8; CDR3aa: ASSPTPGTGAFPYEQY
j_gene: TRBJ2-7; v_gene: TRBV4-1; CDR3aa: ASSQDLGGSPAGEQY
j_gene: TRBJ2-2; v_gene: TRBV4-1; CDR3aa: ASSQVRAGDTGELF
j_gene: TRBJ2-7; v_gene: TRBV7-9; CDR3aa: ASSLTGLEQY
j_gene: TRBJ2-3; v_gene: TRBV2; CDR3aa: ASSATSGGARDTQY
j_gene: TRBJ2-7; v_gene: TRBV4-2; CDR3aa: ASSQDPLYEQY
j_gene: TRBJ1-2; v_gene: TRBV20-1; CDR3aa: SASGGYGYT
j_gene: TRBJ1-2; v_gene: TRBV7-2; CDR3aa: ASSLGGGASYGYT
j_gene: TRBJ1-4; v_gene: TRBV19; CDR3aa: ASSTRDFNEKLF
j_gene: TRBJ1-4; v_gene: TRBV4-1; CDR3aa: ASTPDRDSHNEKLF
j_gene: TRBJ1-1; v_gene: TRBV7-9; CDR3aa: ASSLEGGSEAF
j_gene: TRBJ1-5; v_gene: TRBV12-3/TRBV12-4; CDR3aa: ASRSRGPQH
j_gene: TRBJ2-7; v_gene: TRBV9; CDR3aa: ASSGGGLFQGQY
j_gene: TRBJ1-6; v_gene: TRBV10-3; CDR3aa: AISDRQGRSPLH
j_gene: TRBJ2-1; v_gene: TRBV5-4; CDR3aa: ASSLMVAGGQREQF
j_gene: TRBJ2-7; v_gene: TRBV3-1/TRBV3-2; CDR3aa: ASSPQAGYEQY
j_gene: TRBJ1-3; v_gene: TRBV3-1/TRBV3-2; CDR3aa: ASSQDLGERNTIY